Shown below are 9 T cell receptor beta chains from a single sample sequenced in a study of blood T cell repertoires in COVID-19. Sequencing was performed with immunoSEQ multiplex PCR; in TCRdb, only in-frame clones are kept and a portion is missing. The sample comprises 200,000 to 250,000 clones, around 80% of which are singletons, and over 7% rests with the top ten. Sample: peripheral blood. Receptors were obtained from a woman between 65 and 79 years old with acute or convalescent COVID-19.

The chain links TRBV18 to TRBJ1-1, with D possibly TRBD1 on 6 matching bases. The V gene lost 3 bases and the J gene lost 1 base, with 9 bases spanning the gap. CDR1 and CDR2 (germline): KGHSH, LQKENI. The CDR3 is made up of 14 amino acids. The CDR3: CASSPPGENTEAFF. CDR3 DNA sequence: TGTGCCAGCTCACCGCCAGGGGAGAACACTGAAGCTTTCTTT.

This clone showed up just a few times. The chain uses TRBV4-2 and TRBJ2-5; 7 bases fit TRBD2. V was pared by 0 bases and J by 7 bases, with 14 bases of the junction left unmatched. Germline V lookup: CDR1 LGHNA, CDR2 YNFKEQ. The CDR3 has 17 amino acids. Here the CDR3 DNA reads TGTGCCAGCAGCCAAGACGGTGGGGCGGGGGAAGGTGGGACCCAGTACTTC. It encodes CASSQDGGAGEGGTQYF.

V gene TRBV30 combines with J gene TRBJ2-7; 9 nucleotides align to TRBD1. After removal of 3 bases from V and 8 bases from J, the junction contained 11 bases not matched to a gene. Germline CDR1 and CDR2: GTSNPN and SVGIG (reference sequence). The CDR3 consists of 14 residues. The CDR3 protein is CAWRPAGQGVKQYF. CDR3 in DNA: TGTGCCTGGAGGCCCGCGGGACAGGGCGTAAAGCAGTACTTC. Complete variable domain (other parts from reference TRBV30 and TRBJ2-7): SQTIHQWPATLVQPVGSPLSLECTVEGTSNPNLYWYRQAAGRGLQLLFYSVGIGQISSEVPQNLSASRPQDRQFILSSKKLLLSDSGFYLCAWRPAGQGVKQYFGPGTRLTVT.

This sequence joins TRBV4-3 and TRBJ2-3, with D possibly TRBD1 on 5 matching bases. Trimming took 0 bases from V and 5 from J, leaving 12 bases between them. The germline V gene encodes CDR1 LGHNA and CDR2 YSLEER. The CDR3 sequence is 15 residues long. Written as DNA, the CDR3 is TGCGCCAGCAGCCAAGATGGAGTCAGGGAAGATACGCAGTATTTT. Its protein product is CASSQDGVREDTQYF.

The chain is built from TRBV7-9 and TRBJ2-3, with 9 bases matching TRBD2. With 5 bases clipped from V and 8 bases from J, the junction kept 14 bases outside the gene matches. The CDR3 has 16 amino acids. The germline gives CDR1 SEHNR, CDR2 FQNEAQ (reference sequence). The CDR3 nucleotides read TGTGCCAGCAGCGGGGATAGCGGGGGCCAGGGCGGTACGCAGTATTTT. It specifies CASSGDSGGQGGTQYF.

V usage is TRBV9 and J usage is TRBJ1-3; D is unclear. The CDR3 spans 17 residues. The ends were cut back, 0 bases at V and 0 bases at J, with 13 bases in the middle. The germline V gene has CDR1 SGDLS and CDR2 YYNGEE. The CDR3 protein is CASSVEAEAHSGNTIYF. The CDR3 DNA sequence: TGTGCCAGCAGCGTAGAAGCGGAGGCTCACTCTGGAAACACCATATATTTT.

In DNA form, the CDR3 reads TGTGCCATCAGTGAGGGAGGAAACACCGGGGAGCTGTTTTTT. Translated: CAISEGGNTGELFF. The genes are TRBV10-3 and TRBJ2-2, with D possibly being TRBD2 (5 bases). Trimming cost V 2 bases and J 2 bases, with 6 bases left between them. The CDR3 has 14 residues. Germline CDR1 and CDR2: ENHRY and SYGVKD.

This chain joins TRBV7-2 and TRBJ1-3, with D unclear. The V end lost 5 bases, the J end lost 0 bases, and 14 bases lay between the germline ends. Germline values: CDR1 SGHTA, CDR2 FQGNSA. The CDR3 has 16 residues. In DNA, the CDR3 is TGTGCCAGCAGCCCCTCCTGGCGGAGCTCTGGAAACACCATATATTTT. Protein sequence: CASSPSWRSSGNTIYF. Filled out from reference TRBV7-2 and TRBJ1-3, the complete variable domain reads GAGVSQSPSNKVTEKGKDVELRCDPISGHTALYWYRQSLGQGLEFLIYFQGNSAPDKSGLPSDRFSAERTGGSVSTLTIQRTQQEDSAVYLCASSPSWRSSGNTIYFGEGSWLTVV.

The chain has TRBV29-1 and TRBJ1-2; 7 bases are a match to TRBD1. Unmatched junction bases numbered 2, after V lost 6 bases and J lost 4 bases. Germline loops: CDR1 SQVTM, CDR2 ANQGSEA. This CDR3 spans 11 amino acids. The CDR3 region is CSVDRAYGYTF. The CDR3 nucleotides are TGCAGCGTCGACAGGGCCTATGGCTACACCTTC.